These 28 T cell receptor beta chains share one sample of origin, sequenced in a study of breast tumors, draining lymph nodes, adjacent tissues. TCRdb analysed the multiplex PCR reads with MiXCR anew, one entry per CDR3 protein. The sample holds 26,000 or so distinct CDR3 sequences, roughly 21% seen once. Input material: breast tumor tissue. The receptors here all came from a female donor with breast cancer. Some clones in this sample may be carry-over from other donors' samples.

This clonotype has a count of ten or more. The chain is built from TRBV7-9 and TRBJ2-5; D unclear. Germline V CDR1 and CDR2: SEHNR, FQNEAQ (reference sequence). The CDR3 length is 12 residues. The V end lost 4 bases, the J end lost 5 bases, and 8 bases lay between the germline ends. CDR3 sequence reads: CASSSARETQYF. The CDR3 coding sequence is TGTGCCAGCAGCTCTGCACGGGAGACCCAGTACTTC. Drawing the rest from reference TRBV7-9 and TRBJ2-5, the complete variable domain is DTGVSQNPRHKITKRGQNVTFRCDPISEHNRLYWYRQTLGQGPEFLTYFQNEAQLEKSRLLSDRFSAERPKGSFSTLEIQRTEQGDSAMYLCASSSARETQYFGPGTRLLVL.

This clonotype has at least ten counts. This sequence joins TRBV20-1 and TRBJ2-7; D is ambiguous. Germline-derived CDR1 and CDR2 are DFQATT and SNEGSKA (reference sequence). V shed 2 bases and J shed 2 bases, with 4 bases lying between them. The CDR3 has 11 residues. Here the CDR3 reads CSARKTYEQYF. The CDR3 DNA follows: TGCAGTGCTAGAAAAACCTACGAGCAGTACTTC.

This chain connects TRBV5-6 to TRBJ2-1; TRBD1 matches 9 bases. The J segment lost 8 bases and the V segment lost 2 bases, leaving 11 bases of the junction unmatched. This CDR3 is 16 amino acids long. Germline CDR1 reads SGHDT; CDR2 reads YYEEEE. In nucleotides, the CDR3 is TGTGCCAGCAGCTTTCGACTCACCGGGACAGGGTATGAGCAGTTCTTC. Its translation is CASSFRLTGTGYEQFF. Complete variable domain (other parts from reference TRBV5-6 and TRBJ2-1): DAGVTQSPTHLIKTRGQQVTLRCSPKSGHDTVSWYQQALGQGPQFIFQYYEEEERQRGNFPDRFSGHQFPNYSSELNVNALLLGDSALYLCASSFRLTGTGYEQFFGPGTRLTVL.

This clonotype was detected ten times or more. The CDR3 nucleotides are TGTGCCAGCAGCCGAGGGGCAGGGGGTTTTGGAGGCTACACCTTC. It codes for CASSRGAGGFGGYTF. V is TRBV3-1 and J is TRBJ1-2, with TRBD1 matching 7 bases. Germline V gene lookup returns CDR1 LGHDT and CDR2 YNNKEL (reference sequence). V was clipped by 4 bases and J by 8 bases; unmatched bases: 13. This CDR3 comprises 15 residues. The full variable domain, in which reference TRBV3-1 and TRBJ1-2 provide the parts outside the CDR3, is DTAVSQTPKYLVTQMGNDKSIKCEQNLGHDTMYWYKQDSKKFLKIMFSYNNKELIINETVPNRFSPKSPDKAHLNLHINSLELGDSAVYFCASSRGAGGFGGYTFGSGTRLTVV.

This clonotype was observed many times. The V gene is TRBV4-1, the J gene TRBJ2-5; TRBD2 aligns across 8 bases. V was clipped by 0 bases and J by 4 bases; unmatched bases: 10. CDR1 and CDR2 from the germline V gene are MGHRA and YSYEKL. CDR3 length: 17 amino acids. DNA for the CDR3: TGCGCCAGCAGCCAAGAAATAAGACGGGAGGGTGGAGAGACCCAGTACTTC. Translation: CASSQEIRREGGETQYF.

This clonotype was counted a few times. A much larger clone lies a single base off, so this may be a read error. It is likely a read error, because the conserved phenylalanine at the end of the CDR3 is missing. The chain recombines TRBV18 with TRBJ2-5, with 11 bases matching TRBD2. The CDR3 is made up of 15 amino acids. Trimming at V came to 2 bases and at J to 2 bases, leaving 1 base not matched to a gene. CDR1 KGHSH and CDR2 LQKENI come from the germline V gene. The CDR3 DNA reads TGTGCCAGCTCACCAAGACTAGCGGGACAAGAGACCCAGTACTCC. Translating gives CASSPRLAGQETQYS.

As regards this clonotype: With a much larger clone just one base away, this may be a read error. The rearrangement uses TRBV19 and TRBJ2-1, with 9 bases lining up with TRBD2. Germline V gene lookup returns CDR1 LNHDA and CDR2 SQIVND (reference sequence). J gave up 12 bases and V 3 bases, and 18 bases lay outside the gene matches. This CDR3 spans 17 amino acids. The CDR3 loop is CASSIGGVGPAGGMQFF. CDR3 DNA sequence: TGTGCCAGTAGTATTGGAGGGGTGGGGCCGGCGGGAGGGATGCAGTTCTTC.

This clonotype occurred many times. The chain recombines TRBV10-3 with TRBJ2-7, with 8 bases identical to TRBD1. Germline CDR1 is ENHRY and CDR2 is SYGVKD. This CDR3 is built from 15 residues. The V gene end was trimmed by 6 bases and the J gene end by 0 bases; junction bases not matched to a gene: 7. This CDR3 is CAIRTDRGNSYEQYF. The CDR3 coding sequence is TGTGCCATCAGAACCGACAGGGGCAACTCCTACGAGCAGTACTTC.

There are a few counts of this clonotype. A much larger clone differs from this one at a single base, so this may be a read error. The V and J genes are TRBV14 and TRBJ2-5, with TRBD2 as a possible D gene (6 bases). V was cut by 1 base and J by 4 bases, with 16 bases left in between. This CDR3 region has 16 residues. Germline loops: CDR1 SGHDN, CDR2 FVKESK. CDR3 protein: CASSQGLTGALETQYF. The CDR3, as DNA: TGTGCCAGCAGCCAAGGACTAACGGGAGCTTTAGAGACCCAGTACTTC.

As concerns this clonotype: Without the conserved terminal phenylalanine or tryptophan, this CDR3 likely stems from a read error. The limits of the CDR3 on the DNA are not certain, so only TCRdb's listed CDR3 is given. The chain couples TRBV30 to TRBJ2-1. Germline V gene lookup returns CDR1 GTSNPN and CDR2 SVGIG (reference sequence). Ends included, the CDR3 has 12 residues. The CDR3 reads CAWSVFLGEQLS.

This clonotype was recorded at least ten times. This rearrangement joins TRBV5-1 to TRBJ2-7; D uncertain. This CDR3 region has 13 residues. Trimming shortened V by 4 bases and J by 2 bases, and 10 bases separated the two germline ends. CDR1 is SGHRS and CDR2 is YFSETQ in the germline V gene. CDR3 region: CASSPVSTYEQYF. In nucleotides, the CDR3 is TGCGCCAGCAGCCCGGTTAGTACCTACGAGCAGTACTTC. Supplemented by reference TRBV5-1 and TRBJ2-7, the full variable domain reads KAGVTQTPRYLIKTRGQQVTLSCSPISGHRSVSWYQQTPGQGLQFLFEYFSETQRNKGNFPGRFSGRQFSNSRSEMNVSTLELGDSALYLCASSPVSTYEQYFGPGTRLTVT.

The chain couples TRBV20-1 to TRBJ1-1; D is perhaps TRBD1 (5 bases). This CDR3 is built from 17 residues. The V gene's germline CDR1 is DFQATT and CDR2 SNEGSKA (reference sequence). V lost 3 bases and J lost 7, with 27 bases in between. CDR3 nucleotides: TGCAGTGCTAGTATTTTGGGGCCCTCTCTTACCGACGGTGAAGCTTTCTTT. Amino acid sequence: CSASILGPSLTDGEAFF.

With respect to this clonotype: The conserved final phenylalanine or tryptophan is absent from the CDR3, which likely points to a read error. Written as DNA, the CDR3 is TGTGCCAGCAGTGACAGCTCTGGTAACACCATATATTCT. Encoded protein: CASSDSSGNTIYS. The chain links TRBV2 to TRBJ1-3; D call uncertain. This CDR3 has 13 amino acids. CDR1 and CDR2 (germline): SNHLY, FYNNEI.

The chain has TRBV27 and TRBJ2-6; D uncertain. Germline values: CDR1 MNHEY, CDR2 SMNVEV (reference sequence). V was pared by 6 bases and J by 3 bases, with 12 bases between. This CDR3 has 15 amino acids. DNA for the CDR3: TGTGCCAGCAGACTAACCCCCGATGGGGCCAACGTCCTGACTTTC. Encoded protein: CASRLTPDGANVLTF.

As concerns this clonotype: One end of the junction is discordant with germline, which a read error may explain. The chain's CDR3 is CASGLVGGRARERYF. CDR3 coding DNA: TGTGCCAGCGGTTTAGTCGGCGGGAGGGCCCGCGAGCGGTACTTC. The rearrangement joins TRBV12-3 or TRBV12-4 to TRBJ2-7, with 9 bases identical to TRBD2. This CDR3 region has 15 residues.

Remarks on this clonotype: The junction does not match germline at one end; this may be a read error. The gene calls are TRBV6-6 and TRBJ1-6; no clear D gene. The CDR3 sequence is 15 residues long. Germline CDR1 and CDR2: MNHNY and SVGAGI (reference sequence). The CDR3 region has the DNA TGTGCCTGCGGTTACCGGAGCTCCAATAATTCACCCCTCCACTTT. As protein: CACGYRSSNNSPLHF.

This clonotype was picked up many times. The J gene is TRBJ1-2, the V gene TRBV12-3 or TRBV12-4, with 10 bases fitting TRBD1. There are 14 residues in the CDR3. The V segment lost 6 bases and the J segment 3 bases; nucleotides outside the gene matches: 4. The CDR3 DNA reads as TGTGCCAGCAGATCCGACAGGGGGCACTATGGCTACACCTTC. It translates to CASRSDRGHYGYTF.

In its sample, this clonotype was seen many times. The genes are TRBV9 and TRBJ1-4; TRBD1 aligns across 9 bases. The germline V gene encodes CDR1 SGDLS and CDR2 YYNGEE. The CDR3 runs 14 residues. The V gene end was trimmed by 3 bases and the J gene end by 8 bases; junction bases not matched to a gene: 5. The CDR3 DNA reads TGTGCCAGCAGCGCAACAGGGGGCCGGGAAAAACTGTTTTTT. Its protein product is CASSATGGREKLFF. Drawing the rest from reference TRBV9 and TRBJ1-4, the complete variable domain is DSGVTQTPKHLITATGQRVTLRCSPRSGDLSVYWYQQSLDQGLQFLIQYYNGEERAKGNILERFSAQQFPDLHSELNLSSLELGDSALYFCASSATGGREKLFFGSGTQLSVL.

This clonotype appeared many times. The rearrangement uses TRBV5-1 and TRBJ2-1; D gene ambiguous. The V and J ends lost 5 bases and 7 bases respectively, with 10 bases between them. Per germline, CDR1 SGHRS and CDR2 YFSETQ. The CDR3 is made up of 12 amino acids. Written as DNA, the CDR3 is TGCGCCAGCAGTCTCCCGGGTAATGAGCAGTTCTTC. Translation: CASSLPGNEQFF.

This clonotype was seen at least ten times. This chain links TRBV7-9 with TRBJ2-7; the D gene is possibly TRBD2 (7 bases). V lost 0 bases, J lost 4 bases, and 13 bases lay in between. The CDR3 has 15 residues. Germline V gives CDR1 SEHNR, CDR2 FQNEAQ (reference sequence). The CDR3: CASSLAAGAEYEQYF. As DNA, the CDR3 is TGTGCCAGCAGCTTAGCGGCGGGGGCGGAGTACGAGCAGTACTTC.

This clonotype was seen many times. CDR3 residues: CASSLGEQGLYGYTF. In DNA, the CDR3 is TGTGCCAGCAGTTTAGGGGAACAGGGACTCTATGGCTACACCTTC. V usage is TRBV27 and J usage is TRBJ1-2; D perhaps matches TRBD1 (6 bases). This CDR3 spans 15 amino acids. The germline V gene has CDR1 MNHEY and CDR2 SMNVEV (reference sequence). Trimming took off 2 bases at V and 4 bases at J, with 14 bases between the two ends.

This clonotype was recorded many times. V and J are TRBV5-5 and TRBJ2-5, with D perhaps TRBD2 (5 bases). In germline, CDR1 is SGHKS, CDR2 YYEKEE (reference sequence). CDR3 size: 14 residues. The V gene lost 3 bases and the J gene lost 3 bases, with 12 bases spanning the gap. The CDR3, as DNA: TGTGCCAGCAGCTGGGCCCCCGGGGAAGAGACCCAGTACTTC. It is translated as CASSWAPGEETQYF.

This clonotype was seen ten or more times. V usage is TRBV19 and J usage is TRBJ2-5; D remains ambiguous. Trimming removed 0 bases from V and 4 bases from J, with 9 bases in between. The CDR3 totals 14 residues. Germline CDR1 LNHDA, CDR2 SQIVND (reference sequence). The CDR3 loop is CASSIDSSTETQYF. In DNA form, the CDR3 reads TGTGCCAGTAGTATAGATAGTAGCACAGAGACCCAGTACTTC.

The table lists this clonotype with many counts. The chain combines TRBV27 with TRBJ1-6; possible D gene TRBD1, 6 bases. V was trimmed by 9 bases and J by 1 base, leaving 10 bases between them. Germline V gene sequence: CDR1 MNHEY, CDR2 SMNVEV (reference sequence). There are 14 residues in the CDR3. CDR3: CASSRGSYNSPLHF. In nucleotides, the CDR3 is TGTGCCAGTTCCAGGGGATCCTATAATTCACCCCTCCACTTT.

This clonotype occurred a few times. J is TRBJ2-7 and V is TRBV14; D not resolved. Trimming shortened V by 0 bases and J by 1 base, and 4 bases separated the two germline ends. This CDR3 has 13 amino acids. Germline V lookup: CDR1 SGHDN, CDR2 FVKESK. The CDR3 DNA is TGTGCCAGCAGCCAAGATCGTTCCTACGAGCAGTACTTC. Translating it yields CASSQDRSYEQYF. The entire variable domain, with the rest obtained from reference TRBV14 and TRBJ2-7, is as follows: EAGVTQFPSHSVIEKGQTVTLRCDPISGHDNLYWYRRVMGKEIKFLLHFVKESKQDESGMPNNRFLAERTGGTYSTLKVQPAELEDSGVYFCASSQDRSYEQYFGPGTRLTVT.

This clonotype was detected many times. This chain uses TRBV6-1 with TRBJ2-7, with 10 bases matching TRBD1. The J segment lost 4 bases and the V segment lost 6 bases, leaving 24 bases of the junction unmatched. The CDR3 sequence is 20 residues long. From germline, CDR1 is MNHNS and CDR2 SASEGT. The CDR3 region is CASSDLGQGTAGGRGYEQYF. The CDR3 DNA is TGTGCCAGCAGCGACTTGGGACAGGGGACCGCGGGCGGGAGAGGTTACGAGCAGTACTTC.

This clonotype appeared many times. V usage is TRBV2 and J usage is TRBJ2-7; tentative D call: TRBD2 (6 bases). Germline V gene lookup returns CDR1 SNHLY and CDR2 FYNNEI. Deletions cut 6 bases from V and 3 bases from J, with 12 bases between. This CDR3 has 13 amino acids. Here the CDR3 DNA reads TGTGCCAGCAGAACGGGACTTCACTACGAGCAGTACTTC. Its protein is CASRTGLHYEQYF.

There are many counts of this clonotype. The chain uses TRBV28 and TRBJ2-7, with D possibly matching TRBD1 (6 bases). V was pared by 4 bases and J by 0 bases, with 13 bases between. The CDR3 loop spans 15 amino acids. Germline CDR1 and CDR2: MDHEN and SYDVKM. The CDR3 nucleotides are TGTGCCAGCAGTTGGACAGCCCGGGGCTCCTACGAGCAGTACTTC. Residues: CASSWTARGSYEQYF.